This TCR beta chain was sequenced for a study of response to subunit inactivated influenza vaccine. Study-level results: Authors suggested each seasonal flu vaccination may recruit only limited numbers of new T cells.

TCRdb itself ran the RT-PCR reads through MiXCR, one entry per CDR3 protein. The data contain approximately 500,000 distinct CDR3 sequences, 10% to 15% of them singletons. The CDR3 spans 13 residues. The germline V and J ends were trimmed by 5 bases and 10 bases, with 14 bases remaining between them. CDR1 and CDR2 (germline): KGHDR, SFDVKD. This clonotype was found a few times. Its antigen remains unidentified. The sequence was collected from a man aged 45 to 65 who received an inactivated influenza vaccine. The J gene is TRBJ2-1, the V gene TRBV24-1, with D possibly matching TRBD2 (5 bases). The material was PBMCs from blood, obtained roughly 47 days after vaccination. DNA for the CDR3: TGTGCCACCAGTGCCCCGGGGAGCAGGGAGCAGTTCTTC. It yields the protein CATSAPGSREQFF.